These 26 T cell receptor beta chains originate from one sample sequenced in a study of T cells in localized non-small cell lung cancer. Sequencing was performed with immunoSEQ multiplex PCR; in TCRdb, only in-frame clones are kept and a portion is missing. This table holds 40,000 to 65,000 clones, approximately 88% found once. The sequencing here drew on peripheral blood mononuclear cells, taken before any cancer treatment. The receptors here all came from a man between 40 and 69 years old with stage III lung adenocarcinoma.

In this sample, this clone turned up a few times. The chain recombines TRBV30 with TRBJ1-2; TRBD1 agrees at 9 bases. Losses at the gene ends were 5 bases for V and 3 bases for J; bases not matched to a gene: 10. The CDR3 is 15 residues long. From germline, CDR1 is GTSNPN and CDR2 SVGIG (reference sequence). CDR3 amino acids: CAWWRSGDRDYGYTF. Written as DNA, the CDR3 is TGTGCCTGGTGGCGATCGGGGGACAGGGACTATGGCTACACCTTC.

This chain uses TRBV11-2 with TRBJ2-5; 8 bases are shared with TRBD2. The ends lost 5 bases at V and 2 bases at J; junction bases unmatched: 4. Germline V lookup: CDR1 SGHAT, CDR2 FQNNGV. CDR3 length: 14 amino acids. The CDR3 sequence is CASSLAGLQETQYF. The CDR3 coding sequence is TGTGCCAGCAGCCTAGCGGGCCTTCAAGAGACCCAGTACTTC.

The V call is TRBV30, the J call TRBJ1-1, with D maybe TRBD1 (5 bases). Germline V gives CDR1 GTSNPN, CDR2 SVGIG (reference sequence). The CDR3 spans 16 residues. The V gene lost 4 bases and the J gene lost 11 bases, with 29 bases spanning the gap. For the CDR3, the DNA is TGTGCCTGGACCCTTTTGGGGGGAATCGGTCGAGCCGAGGCTTTCTTT. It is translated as CAWTLLGGIGRAEAFF.

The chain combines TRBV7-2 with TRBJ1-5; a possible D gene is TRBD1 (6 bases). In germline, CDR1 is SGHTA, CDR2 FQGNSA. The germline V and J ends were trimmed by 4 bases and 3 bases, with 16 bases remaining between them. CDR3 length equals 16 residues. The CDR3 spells CASSSTGGGPNQPQHF. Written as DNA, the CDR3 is TGTGCCAGCAGCTCCACTGGGGGGGGGCCCAATCAGCCCCAGCATTTT.

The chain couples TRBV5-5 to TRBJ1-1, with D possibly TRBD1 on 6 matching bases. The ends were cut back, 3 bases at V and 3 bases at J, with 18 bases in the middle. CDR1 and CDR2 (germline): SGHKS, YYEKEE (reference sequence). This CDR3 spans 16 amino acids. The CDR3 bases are TGTGCCAGCAGCTCCTTTAGACAGGAGGCGGACACTGAAGCTTTCTTT. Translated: CASSSFRQEADTEAFF.

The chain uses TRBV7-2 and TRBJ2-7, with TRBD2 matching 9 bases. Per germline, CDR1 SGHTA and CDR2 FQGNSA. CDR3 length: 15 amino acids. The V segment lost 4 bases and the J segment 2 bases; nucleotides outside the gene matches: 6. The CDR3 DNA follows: TGTGCCAGCAGCTCCCCGGGACTAGCCCCCTACGAGCAGTACTTC. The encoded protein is CASSSPGLAPYEQYF. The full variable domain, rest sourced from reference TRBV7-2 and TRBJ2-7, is GAGVSQSPSNKVTEKGKDVELRCDPISGHTALYWYRQSLGQGLEFLIYFQGNSAPDKSGLPSDRFSAERTGGSVSTLTIQRTQQEDSAVYLCASSSPGLAPYEQYFGPGTRLTVT.

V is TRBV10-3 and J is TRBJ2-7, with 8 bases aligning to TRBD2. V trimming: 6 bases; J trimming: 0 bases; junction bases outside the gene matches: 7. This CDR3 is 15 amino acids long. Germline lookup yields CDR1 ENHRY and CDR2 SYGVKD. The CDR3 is CAISPSGSLSYEQYF. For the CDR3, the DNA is TGTGCCATCAGCCCCAGCGGGAGCCTCTCCTACGAGCAGTACTTC.

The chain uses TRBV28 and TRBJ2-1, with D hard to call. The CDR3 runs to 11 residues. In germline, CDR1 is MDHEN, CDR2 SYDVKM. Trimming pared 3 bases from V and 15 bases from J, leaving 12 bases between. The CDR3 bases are TGTGCCAGCAGTTTGGGCGACGAACCGTTCTTC. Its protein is CASSLGDEPFF.

For the CDR3, the DNA is TGTGCCTCGAATCTGAATCAGGGGAGGCAGCCCCAGCATTTT. This translates into CASNLNQGRQPQHF. The chain uses TRBV19 and TRBJ1-5; possibly TRBD1 for D (6 bases). Per germline, CDR1 LNHDA and CDR2 SQIVND (reference sequence). This CDR3 is 14 amino acids long. V was trimmed by 11 bases and J by 7 bases, leaving 21 bases between them.

The CDR3 here is CASSTSTSSYEQYF. The DNA of the CDR3 is TGTGCCAGCTCAACCTCTACCAGCTCCTACGAGCAGTACTTC. The chain uses TRBV18 and TRBJ2-7; D gene ambiguous. The CDR3 extends over 14 amino acids. Germline CDR1 reads KGHSH; CDR2 reads LQKENI. V dropped 5 bases and J dropped 0 bases, with 11 bases sitting between them.

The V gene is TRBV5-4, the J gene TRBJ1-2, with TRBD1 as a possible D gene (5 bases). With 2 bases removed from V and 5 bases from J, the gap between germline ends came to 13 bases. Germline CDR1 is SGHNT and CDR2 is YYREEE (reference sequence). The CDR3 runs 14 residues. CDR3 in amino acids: CASSFAGELYGYTF. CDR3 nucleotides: TGTGCCAGCAGCTTCGCGGGGGAATTATATGGCTACACCTTC.

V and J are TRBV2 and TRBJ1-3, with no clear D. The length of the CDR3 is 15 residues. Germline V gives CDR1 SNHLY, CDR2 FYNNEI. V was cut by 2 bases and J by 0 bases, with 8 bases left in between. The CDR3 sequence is CASSEWVDSGNTIYF. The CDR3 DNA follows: TGTGCCAGCAGTGAATGGGTTGACTCTGGAAACACCATATATTTT. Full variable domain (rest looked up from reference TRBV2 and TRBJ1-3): EPEVTQTPSHQVTQMGQEVILRCVPISNHLYFYWYRQILGQKVEFLVSFYNNEISEKSEIFDDQFSVERPDGSNFTLKIRSTKLEDSAMYFCASSEWVDSGNTIYFGEGSWLTVV.

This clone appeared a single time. CDR3 sequence reads: CASSVDGAGAGNTIYF. Here the CDR3 DNA reads TGTGCCAGCAGCGTAGATGGGGCAGGGGCCGGAAACACCATATATTTT. The genes are TRBV9 and TRBJ1-3, with D tentatively TRBD1 (6 bases). CDR1 is SGDLS and CDR2 is YYNGEE in the germline V gene. V was shortened by 0 bases and J by 4 bases, with 14 bases between the two germline ends. This CDR3 region has 16 residues.

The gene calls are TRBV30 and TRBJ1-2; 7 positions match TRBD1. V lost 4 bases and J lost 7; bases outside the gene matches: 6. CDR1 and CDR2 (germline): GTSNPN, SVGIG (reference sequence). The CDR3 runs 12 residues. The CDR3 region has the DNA TGTGCCTGGACAGGGGGGGATTTTGGCTACACCTTC. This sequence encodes CAWTGGDFGYTF.

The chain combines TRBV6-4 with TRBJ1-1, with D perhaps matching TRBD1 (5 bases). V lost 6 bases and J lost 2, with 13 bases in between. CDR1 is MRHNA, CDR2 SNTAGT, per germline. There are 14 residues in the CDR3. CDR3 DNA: TGTGCCAGCAGCCAACAGGCTGCCAACACTGAAGCTTTCTTT. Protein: CASSQQAANTEAFF.

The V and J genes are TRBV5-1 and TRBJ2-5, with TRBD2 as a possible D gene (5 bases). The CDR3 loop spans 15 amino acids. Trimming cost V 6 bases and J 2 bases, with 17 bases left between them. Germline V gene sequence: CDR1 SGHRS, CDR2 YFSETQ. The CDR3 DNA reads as TGCGCCAGCACCCCTGTCGAGGGTGCGCAAGAGACCCAGTACTTC. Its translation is CASTPVEGAQETQYF.

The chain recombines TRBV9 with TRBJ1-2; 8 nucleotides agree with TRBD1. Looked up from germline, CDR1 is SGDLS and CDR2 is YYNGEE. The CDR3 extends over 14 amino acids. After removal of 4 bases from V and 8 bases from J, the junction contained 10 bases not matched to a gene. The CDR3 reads CASSINRGGEGYTF. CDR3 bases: TGTGCCAGCAGCATCAACAGGGGGGGAGAGGGCTACACCTTC.

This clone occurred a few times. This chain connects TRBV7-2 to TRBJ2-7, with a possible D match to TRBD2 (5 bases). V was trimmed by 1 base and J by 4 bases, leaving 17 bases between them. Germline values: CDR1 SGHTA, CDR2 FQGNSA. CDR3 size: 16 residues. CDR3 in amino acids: CASSLDLGRTFYEQYF. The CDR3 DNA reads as TGTGCCAGCAGCTTAGACCTCGGACGGACTTTTTACGAGCAGTACTTC.

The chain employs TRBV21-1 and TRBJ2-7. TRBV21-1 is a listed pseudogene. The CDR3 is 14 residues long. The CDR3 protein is CASWWTGPLYEQYF. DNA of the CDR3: TGTGCCAGTTGGTGGACCGGACCTTTGTACGAGCAGTACTTC.

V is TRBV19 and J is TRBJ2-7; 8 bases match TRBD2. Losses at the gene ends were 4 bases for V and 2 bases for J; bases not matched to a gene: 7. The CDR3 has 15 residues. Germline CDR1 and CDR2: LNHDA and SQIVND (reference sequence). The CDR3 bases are TGTGCCAGTAGTACTTTTAGCGGGACCCCCTACGAGCAGTACTTC. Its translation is CASSTFSGTPYEQYF.

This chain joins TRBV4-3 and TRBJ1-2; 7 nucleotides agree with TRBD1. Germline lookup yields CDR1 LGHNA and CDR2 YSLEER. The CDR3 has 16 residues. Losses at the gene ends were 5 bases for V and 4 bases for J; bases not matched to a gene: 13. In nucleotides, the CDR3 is TGCGCCAGCAGCTTCGAGAGAGGGGGCGCTGGCTATGGCTACACCTTC. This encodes CASSFERGGAGYGYTF.

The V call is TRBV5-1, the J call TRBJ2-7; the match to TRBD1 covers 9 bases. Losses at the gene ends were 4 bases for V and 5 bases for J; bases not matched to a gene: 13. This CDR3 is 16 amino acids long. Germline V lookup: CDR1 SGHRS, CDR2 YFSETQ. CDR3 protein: CASSAGTGWMTDEQYF. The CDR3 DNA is TGCGCCAGCAGCGCAGGGACAGGGTGGATGACGGACGAGCAGTACTTC.

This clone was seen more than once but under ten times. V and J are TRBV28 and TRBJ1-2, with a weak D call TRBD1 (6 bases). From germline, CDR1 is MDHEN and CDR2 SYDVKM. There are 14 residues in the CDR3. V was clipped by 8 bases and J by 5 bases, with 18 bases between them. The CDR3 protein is CASASDRRAYGYTF. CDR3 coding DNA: TGTGCCAGCGCAAGTGACAGGAGGGCTTATGGCTACACCTTC.

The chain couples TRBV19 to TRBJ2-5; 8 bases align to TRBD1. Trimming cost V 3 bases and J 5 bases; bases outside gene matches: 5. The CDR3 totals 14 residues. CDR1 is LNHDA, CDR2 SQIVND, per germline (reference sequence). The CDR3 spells CASSIQGAGETQYF. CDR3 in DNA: TGTGCCAGTAGTATCCAGGGGGCTGGGGAGACCCAGTACTTC. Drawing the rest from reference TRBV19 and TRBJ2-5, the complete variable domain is DGGITQSPKYLFRKEGQNVTLSCEQNLNHDAMYWYRQDPGQGLRLIYYSQIVNDFQKGDIAEGYSVSREKKESFPLTVTSAQKNPTAFYLCASSIQGAGETQYFGPGTRLLVL.

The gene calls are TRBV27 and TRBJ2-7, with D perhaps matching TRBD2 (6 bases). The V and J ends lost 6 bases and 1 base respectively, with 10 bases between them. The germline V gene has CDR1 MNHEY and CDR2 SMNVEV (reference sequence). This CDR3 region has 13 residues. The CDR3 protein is CASRGGSSYEQYF. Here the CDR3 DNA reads TGTGCCAGCAGGGGGGGATCTTCCTACGAGCAGTACTTC.

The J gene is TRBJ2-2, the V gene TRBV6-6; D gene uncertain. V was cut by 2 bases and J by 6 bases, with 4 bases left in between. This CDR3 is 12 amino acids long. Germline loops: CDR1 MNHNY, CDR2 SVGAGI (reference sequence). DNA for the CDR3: TGTGCCAGCAGTTACGGGCCCGGGGAGCTGTTTTTT. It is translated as CASSYGPGELFF.